This T cell receptor (beta chain) is drawn from a study of T cell repertoires in cytomegalovirus infection. As for the study in general: Indications of both CMV infection and matching HLA type were provided by public TCR beta signatures. Findings and caveats of the study: Ex vivo, HLA-C-restricted CMV-specific TCR beta clonotypes prevailed over the rest of the response. Carriers of CMV plus the relevant HLA were identified by cumulative public TCR beta family frequency.

V trimming: 5 bases; J trimming: 0 bases; junction bases outside the gene matches: 3. This CDR3 contains 14 residues. Germline-derived CDR1 and CDR2 are MNHEY and SMNVEV (reference sequence). This clonotype was counted ten times or more. Its antigen is as yet unknown. TCRdb recomputed calls from the reads with MiXCR, one row per CDR3 protein. The table includes approximately 750,000 distinct CDR3 sequences, 35% to 40% detected once. The receptor's source is a human donor in good health (CMV status not recorded). Some clones in this sample may be carry-over from other donors' samples. Source material: PBMCs. The chain carries TRBV27 and TRBJ1-1; 7 bases line up with TRBD1. The CDR3 reads CASSADRVNTEAFF. The CDR3 DNA follows: TGTGCCAGCAGTGCAGACAGGGTGAACACTGAAGCTTTCTTT.